Given below is one T cell receptor beta chain in context. Its antigen is unknown. Other DNA sequences in the sample encode the same CDR3. The data were taken from a study of shared clonotypes between healthy human individuals. Replicate sorted-subset PCRs were loaded with around 0.2 ug DNA, roughly 33,000 T cell genomes. The data were produced by immunoSEQ multiplex PCR, yet TCRdb's version contains in-frame clones alone and is incomplete. This sample has 2,500,000 or so clones, with roughly 93% found just once. The CDR3 is made up of 15 amino acids. V shed 0 bases and J shed 1 base, with 5 bases lying between them. The germline V gene has CDR1 SGHRS and CDR2 YFSETQ. The study, taken as a whole, reports: Among several donors, about 4.6% of naive CD4 clonotypes were found in common. Sequencing depth was expected to influence donor clonotype sharing. The generation probabilities recorded for non-shared clonotypes fell below those of clonotypes shared by all four donors.

The sequenced material came from naive CD4+ T cells from PBMCs. Subset of the sample: CD45RA+ positively selected. The chain is built from TRBV5-1 and TRBJ2-6; no firm D call. The clonotype was recovered from a young man in good health. Some clones in this sample may be carry-over from other donors' samples. The CDR3 nucleotides read TGCGCCAGCAGCTTGGGAAATTCTGGGGCCAACGTCCTGACTTTC. Translation: CASSLGNSGANVLTF.